Shown below are 19 T cell receptor beta chains from a single sample sequenced in a study of shared clonotypes between healthy human individuals. This table comes from immunoSEQ multiplex PCR, and its TCRdb copy is limited to in-frame clones, with some not included. The sample has 1.4 million or so clones, approximately 98.5% seen once. Sample: naive CD4+ T cells sorted from blood. The subset here: CD45RA+ positively selected. All receptors derive from a man aged 30-40 years in good health.

The chain is built from TRBV28 and TRBJ2-7; no firm D call. Trimming cost V 6 bases and J 4 bases, with 16 bases left between them. Germline values: CDR1 MDHEN, CDR2 SYDVKM. This CDR3 has 14 residues. Written as DNA, the CDR3 is TGTGCCAGCAGACGAACAGTGTCCTGGTACGAGCAGTACTTC. It codes for CASRRTVSWYEQYF.

J is TRBJ1-2 and V is TRBV7-2; D call uncertain. The germline gives CDR1 SGHTA, CDR2 FQGNSA. V was cut by 1 base and J by 6 bases, with 15 bases left in between. CDR3 length: 15 amino acids. The CDR3 region is CASSLVWQSANGYTF. Here the CDR3 DNA reads TGTGCCAGCAGCTTAGTGTGGCAGTCCGCGAATGGCTACACCTTC.

J is TRBJ1-1 and V is TRBV14, with D hard to call. The CDR3 has 18 residues. CDR1 is SGHDN and CDR2 is FVKESK in the germline V gene. Trimming stripped 2 bases from V and 0 bases from J, with 19 bases between. The CDR3 region has the DNA TGTGCCAGCAGCCAATTTCCCATCATGAACAAAATGAACACTGAAGCTTTCTTT. Translating gives CASSQFPIMNKMNTEAFF.

The rearrangement links TRBV19 to TRBJ2-2, with D possibly matching TRBD1 (5 bases). Trimming shortened V by 6 bases and J by 3 bases, and 11 bases separated the two germline ends. The CDR3 covers 14 residues. CDR1 and CDR2 (germline): LNHDA, SQIVND (reference sequence). CDR3 region: CASRGVGYTGELFF. The CDR3 DNA sequence: TGTGCCAGTAGAGGGGTTGGGTACACCGGGGAGCTGTTTTTT.

This clone was seen once. The chain uses TRBV5-4 and TRBJ2-2; D is perhaps TRBD2 (5 bases). V lost 3 bases to trimming and J lost 3 bases, with 12 bases between them. Germline loops: CDR1 SGHNT, CDR2 YYREEE (reference sequence). This CDR3 is built from 15 residues. DNA of the CDR3: TGTGCCAGCAGCTGGGCGGGTAGGGACACCGGGGAGCTGTTTTTT. It specifies CASSWAGRDTGELFF.

The CDR3 coding sequence is TGCAGCGAGAGAACTAGCACAGATACGCAGTATTTT. Translation: CSERTSTDTQYF. This chain joins TRBV29-1 and TRBJ2-3; D remains ambiguous. This CDR3 is 12 amino acids long. Trimming took 7 bases from V and 0 from J, leaving 8 bases between them. Germline lookup yields CDR1 SQVTM and CDR2 ANQGSEA.

V is TRBV6-1 and J is TRBJ2-7, with D uncertain. There are 13 residues in the CDR3. The V and J ends lost 7 bases and 7 bases respectively, with 17 bases between them. CDR1 MNHNS and CDR2 SASEGT come from the germline V gene. The CDR3 region is CASMAPFRGEQYF. The CDR3 DNA reads as TGTGCCAGCATGGCTCCGTTTCGAGGAGAGCAGTACTTC.

This chain uses TRBV5-1 with TRBJ2-5; no firm D call. The CDR3 is 16 amino acids. V was clipped by 5 bases and J by 3 bases, with 20 bases between them. The V gene's germline CDR1 is SGHRS and CDR2 YFSETQ. CDR3 sequence (DNA): TGCGCCAGCAGGAGACACGCGGCAGACCGAGAAGAGACCCAGTACTTC. This codes for CASRRHAADREETQYF. Full variable domain (rest looked up from reference TRBV5-1 and TRBJ2-5): KAGVTQTPRYLIKTRGQQVTLSCSPISGHRSVSWYQQTPGQGLQFLFEYFSETQRNKGNFPGRFSGRQFSNSRSEMNVSTLELGDSALYLCASRRHAADREETQYFGPGTRLLVL.

The chain links TRBV19 to TRBJ2-2, with 10 bases matching TRBD1. This CDR3 contains 13 residues. The V gene's germline CDR1 is LNHDA and CDR2 SQIVND (reference sequence). V dropped 9 bases and J dropped 6; count of bases not matched to a gene: 4. In DNA form, the CDR3 reads TGTGCCAGCCGGGACAGGGGCGCCGGGGAGCTGTTTTTT. This sequence encodes CASRDRGAGELFF.

This clone appeared a single time. The CDR3 sequence: CATVDRTLSNQPQHF. The CDR3, as DNA: TGTGCCACCGTGGACAGGACCCTTAGCAATCAGCCCCAGCATTTT. This chain connects TRBV19 to TRBJ1-5; 7 nucleotides match TRBD1. Per the germline V gene, CDR1 is LNHDA and CDR2 is SQIVND (reference sequence). V lost 10 bases and J lost 0; bases outside the gene matches: 9. This CDR3 comprises 15 residues.

The V and J genes are TRBV6-5 and TRBJ2-2; D gene unclear. Germline loops: CDR1 MNHEY, CDR2 SVGAGI. This CDR3 has 13 amino acids. Trimming stripped 6 bases from V and 2 bases from J, with 7 bases between. This CDR3 reads CASRSYNTGELFF. The CDR3 DNA is TGTGCCAGCAGATCGTATAACACCGGGGAGCTGTTTTTT.

This chain uses TRBV9 with TRBJ2-7; TRBD2 aligns across 7 bases. The V gene end was trimmed by 2 bases and the J gene end by 2 bases; junction bases not matched to a gene: 4. Germline V gives CDR1 SGDLS, CDR2 YYNGEE. CDR3 length: 14 residues. The CDR3 DNA reads TGTGCCAGCAGCGTCTTCGCGGGGGCCTACGAGCAGTACTTC. This translates into CASSVFAGAYEQYF.

V and J are TRBV5-4 and TRBJ2-3; a possible D gene is TRBD1 (6 bases). V was trimmed by 0 bases and J by 4 bases, leaving 12 bases between them. Germline V gene lookup returns CDR1 SGHNT and CDR2 YYREEE (reference sequence). The CDR3 covers 15 residues. DNA for the CDR3: TGTGCCAGCAGCTTGGGAACGAACAGGGCAGATACGCAGTATTTT. Translated, it gives CASSLGTNRADTQYF.

The sample holds one count of this clone. The rearrangement uses TRBV13 and TRBJ2-1; weak D call: TRBD1 (8 bases). The germline CDR1 and CDR2 sequences are PRHDT and FYEKMQ (reference sequence). The CDR3 length is 16 residues. V was pared by 5 bases and J by 8 bases, with 22 bases between. CDR3 in DNA: TGTGCCAGCAGCGCCCGAACAGGGGGGAGGGGTGATGAGCAGTTCTTC. Translation: CASSARTGGRGDEQFF.

The chain combines TRBV18 with TRBJ1-2; the D gene is possibly TRBD1 (5 bases). The CDR3 has 12 amino acids. V was cut by 8 bases and J by 0 bases, with 7 bases left in between. Germline loops: CDR1 KGHSH, CDR2 LQKENI. CDR3 coding DNA: TGTGCCAGCGCGACAGCTAACTATGGCTACACCTTC. Its protein is CASATANYGYTF.

V gene TRBV5-1 combines with J gene TRBJ1-4; D might be TRBD1 (6 bases). V was trimmed by 0 bases and J by 0 bases, leaving 15 bases between them. Germline CDR1 reads SGHRS; CDR2 reads YFSETQ. This CDR3 has 18 residues. The DNA for the CDR3 is TGCGCCAGCAGCTTGGCCAGGGGAGGGAAGTCAACTAATGAAAAACTGTTTTTT. It translates to CASSLARGGKSTNEKLFF.

The chain recombines TRBV25-1 with TRBJ2-7; unclear D gene. The CDR3 spans 13 residues. CDR1 and CDR2 from the germline V gene are MGHDK and SYGVNS. Trimming left V 3 bases short and J 4 bases short, with 10 bases between. The CDR3 loop reads CASSDNLGYEQYF. CDR3 coding DNA: TGTGCCAGCAGTGATAATCTAGGATACGAGCAGTACTTC.

The gene calls are TRBV18 and TRBJ1-2, with D possibly being TRBD1 (6 bases). V lost 6 bases and J 0 bases, leaving 20 bases between the germline ends. The CDR3 runs to 17 residues. CDR1 and CDR2 (germline): KGHSH, LQKENI. This CDR3 is CASSLQGGGPSNYGYTF. For the CDR3, the DNA is TGTGCCAGCTCCCTACAGGGCGGAGGTCCTTCTAACTATGGCTACACCTTC.

This clone was detected only once. This chain connects TRBV11-2 to TRBJ1-2; D not certain. The CDR3 length is 13 residues. Looked up from germline, CDR1 is SGHAT and CDR2 is FQNNGV. Between the trimmed V and J ends, which lost 7 bases and 5 bases, there was a span of 14 bases. DNA for the CDR3: TGTGCCAGCAAAGGTCCCCCCGATTATGGCTACACCTTC. The encoded protein is CASKGPPDYGYTF.